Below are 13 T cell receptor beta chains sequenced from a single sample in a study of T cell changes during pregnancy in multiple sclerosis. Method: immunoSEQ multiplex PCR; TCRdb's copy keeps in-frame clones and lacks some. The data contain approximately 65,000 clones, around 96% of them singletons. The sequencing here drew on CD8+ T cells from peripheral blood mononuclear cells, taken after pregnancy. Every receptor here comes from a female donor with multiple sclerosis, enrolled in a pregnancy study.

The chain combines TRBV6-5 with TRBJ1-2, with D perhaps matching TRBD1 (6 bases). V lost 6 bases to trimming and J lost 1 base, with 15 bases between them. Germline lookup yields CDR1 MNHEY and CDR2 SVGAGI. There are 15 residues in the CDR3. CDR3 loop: CASSYSDSGNYGYTF. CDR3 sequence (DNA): TGTGCCAGCAGCTATTCGGACAGCGGTAACTATGGCTACACCTTC.

The CDR3 nucleotides are TGTGCCAGCAGTTTCCCCCTCTCCTACGAGCAGTACTTC. Amino acids: CASSFPLSYEQYF. The chain links TRBV28 to TRBJ2-7; D unresolved. The CDR3 extends over 13 amino acids. Germline V gene data show CDR1 as MDHEN and CDR2 as SYDVKM. V was clipped by 3 bases and J by 0 bases, with 6 bases between them.

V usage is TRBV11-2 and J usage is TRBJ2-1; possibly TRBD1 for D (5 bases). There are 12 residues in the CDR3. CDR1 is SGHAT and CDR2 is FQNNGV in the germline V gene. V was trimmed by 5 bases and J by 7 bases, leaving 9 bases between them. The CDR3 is CASSPTVNEQFF. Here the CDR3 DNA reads TGTGCCAGCAGCCCGACAGTTAATGAGCAGTTCTTC. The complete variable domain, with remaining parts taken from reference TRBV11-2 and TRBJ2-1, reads EAGVAQSPRYKIIEKRQSVAFWCNPISGHATLYWYQQILGQGPKLLIQFQNNGVVDDSQLPKDRFSAERLKGVDSTLKIQPAKLEDSAVYLCASSPTVNEQFFGPGTRLTVL.

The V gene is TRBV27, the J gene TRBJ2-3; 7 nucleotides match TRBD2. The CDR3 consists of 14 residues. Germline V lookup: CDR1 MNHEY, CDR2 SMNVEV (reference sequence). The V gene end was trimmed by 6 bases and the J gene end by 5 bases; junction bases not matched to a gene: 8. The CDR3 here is CASRGGSGIDTQYF. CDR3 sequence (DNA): TGTGCCAGCAGAGGCGGGAGTGGAATAGATACGCAGTATTTT.

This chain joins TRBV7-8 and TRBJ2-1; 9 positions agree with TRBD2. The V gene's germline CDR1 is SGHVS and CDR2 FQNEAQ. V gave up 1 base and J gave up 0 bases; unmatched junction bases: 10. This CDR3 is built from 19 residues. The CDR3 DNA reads TGTGCCAGCAGCTTAGTAGTTGAACTAGCGGGCCACTCCTACAATGAGCAGTTCTTC. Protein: CASSLVVELAGHSYNEQFF.

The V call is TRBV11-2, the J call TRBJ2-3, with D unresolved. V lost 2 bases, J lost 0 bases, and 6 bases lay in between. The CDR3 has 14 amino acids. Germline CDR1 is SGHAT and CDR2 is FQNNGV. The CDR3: CASSLRGSTDTQYF. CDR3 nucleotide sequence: TGTGCCAGCAGCTTACGCGGTAGCACAGATACGCAGTATTTT.

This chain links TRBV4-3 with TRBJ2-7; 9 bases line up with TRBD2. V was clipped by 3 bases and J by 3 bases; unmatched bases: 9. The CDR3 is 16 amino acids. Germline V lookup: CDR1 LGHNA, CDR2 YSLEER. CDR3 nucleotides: TGCGCCAGCAGCCACGATACCGGGACTAGCAACTACGAGCAGTACTTC. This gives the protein CASSHDTGTSNYEQYF.

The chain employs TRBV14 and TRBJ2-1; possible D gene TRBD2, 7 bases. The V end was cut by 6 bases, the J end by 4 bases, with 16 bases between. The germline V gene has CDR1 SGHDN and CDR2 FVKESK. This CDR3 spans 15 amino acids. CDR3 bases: TGTGCCAGCAGTTCAGAGGGGGGGAGATACAATGAGCAGTTCTTC. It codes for CASSSEGGRYNEQFF.

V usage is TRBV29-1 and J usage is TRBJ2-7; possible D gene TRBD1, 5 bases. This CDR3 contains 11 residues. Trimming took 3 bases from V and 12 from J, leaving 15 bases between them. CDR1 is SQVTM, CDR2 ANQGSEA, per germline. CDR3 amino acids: CSVEGRKVGYF. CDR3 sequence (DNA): TGCAGCGTTGAGGGGCGGAAGGTGGGGTACTTC.

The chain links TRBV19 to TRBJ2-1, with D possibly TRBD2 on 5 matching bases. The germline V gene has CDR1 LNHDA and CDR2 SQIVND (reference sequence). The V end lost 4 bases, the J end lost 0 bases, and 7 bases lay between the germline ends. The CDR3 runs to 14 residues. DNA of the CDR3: TGTGCCAGTAGTAGCGGGTCCTCCTACAATGAGCAGTTCTTC. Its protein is CASSSGSSYNEQFF.

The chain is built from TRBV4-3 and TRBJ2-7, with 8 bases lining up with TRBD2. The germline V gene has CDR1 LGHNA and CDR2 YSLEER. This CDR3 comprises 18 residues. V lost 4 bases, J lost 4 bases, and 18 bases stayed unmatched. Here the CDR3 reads CASSPRHGFAGGAYEQYF. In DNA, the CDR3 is TGCGCCAGCAGCCCGAGGCACGGTTTTGCGGGAGGAGCATACGAGCAGTACTTC.

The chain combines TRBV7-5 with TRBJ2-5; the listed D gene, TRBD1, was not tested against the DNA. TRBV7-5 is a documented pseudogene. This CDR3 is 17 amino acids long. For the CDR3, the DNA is TGTGCCAGAAGCTTAAAGTTCCACCGGGACACCAAAGAGACCCAGTACTTC. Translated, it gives CARSLKFHRDTKETQYF.

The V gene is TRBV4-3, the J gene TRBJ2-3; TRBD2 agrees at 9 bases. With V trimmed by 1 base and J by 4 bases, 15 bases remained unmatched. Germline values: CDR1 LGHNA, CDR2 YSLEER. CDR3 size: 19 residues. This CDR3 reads CASSQGVVAGEGRADTQYF. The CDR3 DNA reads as TGCGCCAGCAGCCAAGGGGTAGTAGCGGGAGAAGGCAGAGCAGATACGCAGTATTTT.